The next 14 T cell receptor beta chains were all read from a single sample in a study of T cell repertoires in cytomegalovirus infection. TCRdb re-analysed the reads in MiXCR, keeping a single row per CDR3 protein. The sample lists hundreds of thousands of distinct CDR3 sequences; 5% to 8.5% were seen once. Specimen: PBMCs. The receptors were sampled from a human donor in good health (CMV status not recorded). Some clones in this sample may be carry-over from other donors' samples.

This clonotype was seen many times. The chain recombines TRBV28 with TRBJ1-1; D call uncertain. Trimming removed 5 bases at V and 0 bases at J, with 4 bases between. Germline CDR1 and CDR2: MDHEN and SYDVKM. CDR3 length: 12 residues. CDR3 protein: CASSEVNTEAFF. The DNA for the CDR3 is TGTGCCAGCAGTGAAGTGAACACTGAAGCTTTCTTT.

There are many counts of this clonotype. J is TRBJ1-6 and V is TRBV2, with a weak D call TRBD1 (5 bases). The V gene's germline CDR1 is SNHLY and CDR2 FYNNEI. The CDR3 is made up of 15 amino acids. The ends were cut back, 7 bases at V and 0 bases at J, with 10 bases in the middle. The CDR3 region has the DNA TGTGCCAGCAAGGCAGGGAGCTCCTATAATTCACCCCTCCACTTT. Its translation is CASKAGSSYNSPLHF.

Many counts were recorded for this clonotype. This chain connects TRBV15 to TRBJ2-3; D not resolved. The V gene's germline CDR1 is LNHNV and CDR2 YYDKDF (reference sequence). The V and J ends lost 3 bases and 2 bases respectively, with 6 bases between them. This CDR3 contains 13 residues. The CDR3 reads CATSRDPTDTQYF. The CDR3 nucleotides are TGTGCCACCAGCAGGGACCCCACAGATACGCAGTATTTT.

This clonotype was recorded many times. This chain connects TRBV7-9 to TRBJ1-3; D possibly corresponds to TRBD1 (5 bases). The CDR3 extends over 13 amino acids. Germline V CDR1 and CDR2: SEHNR, FQNEAQ (reference sequence). Trimming pared 5 bases from V and 8 bases from J, leaving 13 bases between. CDR3 amino acids: CASSRGRLDTIYF. The CDR3 DNA reads TGTGCCAGCAGCCGGGGCCGTCTCGACACCATATATTTT.

This clonotype appeared many times. The CDR3 is CSVYSGHEQFF. CDR3 nucleotide sequence: TGCAGCGTTTACAGCGGCCATGAGCAGTTCTTC. The V gene is TRBV29-1, the J gene TRBJ2-1, with D maybe TRBD2 (5 bases). The V and J ends lost 5 bases and 8 bases respectively, with 10 bases between them. In germline, CDR1 is SQVTM, CDR2 ANQGSEA. The CDR3 extends over 11 amino acids.

This clonotype has a handful of counts. The J gene is TRBJ1-4, the V gene TRBV29-1, with 10 bases identical to TRBD1. Per the germline V gene, CDR1 is SQVTM and CDR2 is ANQGSEA. Germline trimming cut 6 bases from V and 7 bases from J; bases unmatched to any gene: 11. The length of the CDR3 is 15 residues. CDR3 nucleotides: TGCAGCGTAGAGGGAGACAGGGGGCGAAGTGAAAAACTGTTTTTT. It codes for CSVEGDRGRSEKLFF.

This clonotype appeared many times. V and J are TRBV28 and TRBJ1-2, with D perhaps TRBD1 (5 bases). Trimming left V 5 bases short and J 8 bases short, with 12 bases between. This CDR3 is built from 12 residues. Germline V gene sequence: CDR1 MDHEN, CDR2 SYDVKM. For the CDR3, the DNA is TGTGCCAGCAGTCCGGGACCCCGGGGCTACACCTTC. This translates into CASSPGPRGYTF.

This clonotype was picked up many times. This chain joins TRBV7-8 and TRBJ1-2; 7 positions match TRBD1. J was trimmed by 8 bases and V by 4 bases; bases with no gene match: 4. The CDR3 contains 12 residues. Germline CDR1 is SGHVS and CDR2 is FQNEAQ. CDR3 protein: CASSWDSSGYTF. The CDR3 coding sequence is TGTGCCAGCAGCTGGGACAGCTCCGGCTACACCTTC.

This clonotype came up many times. This chain connects TRBV29-1 to TRBJ1-4; 7 bases agree with TRBD1. After removal of 7 bases from V and 5 bases from J, the junction contained 7 bases not matched to a gene. The CDR3 totals 13 residues. Germline V gene sequence: CDR1 SQVTM, CDR2 ANQGSEA. The CDR3 sequence: CSASRGANEKLFF. The CDR3 coding sequence is TGCAGCGCGAGCAGGGGGGCAAATGAAAAACTGTTTTTT.

The table lists this clonotype with a few counts. The rearrangement joins TRBV4-3 to TRBJ1-5; D is perhaps TRBD1 (6 bases). Germline values: CDR1 LGHNA, CDR2 YSLEER. This CDR3 contains 17 residues. Trimming left V 3 bases short and J 4 bases short, with 19 bases between. CDR3 DNA: TGCGCCAGCAGCCATCAGGAGTACAGGGATGGAAATCAGCCCCAGCATTTT. Translated: CASSHQEYRDGNQPQHF.

Many counts were recorded for this clonotype. This chain links TRBV29-1 with TRBJ2-2; no clear D. With 6 bases removed from V and 0 bases from J, the gap between germline ends came to 11 bases. The CDR3 spans 14 residues. Germline loops: CDR1 SQVTM, CDR2 ANQGSEA. CDR3 nucleotides: TGCAGCGTCCCGACCGATCCGAACACCGGGGAGCTGTTTTTT. It translates to CSVPTDPNTGELFF.

The chain couples TRBV10-3 to TRBJ2-3, with 9 bases identical to TRBD2. Germline values: CDR1 ENHRY, CDR2 SYGVKD. J gave up 0 bases and V 7 bases, and 2 bases lay outside the gene matches. The CDR3 spans 14 residues. CDR3 nucleotide sequence: TGTGCCATCAATAGCGGGGGTAGCACAGATACGCAGTATTTT. This encodes CAINSGGSTDTQYF.

This clonotype has only a few counts. This CDR3 reads CATSTTWGANEQYF. The CDR3 nucleotides are TGTGCCACCAGCACTACGTGGGGGGCGAACGAGCAGTACTTC. V gene TRBV15 combines with J gene TRBJ2-7; D is possibly TRBD1 or TRBD2 (6 bases each). V was pared by 4 bases and J by 5 bases, with 15 bases between. The CDR3 is 14 residues long. The V gene's germline CDR1 is LNHNV and CDR2 YYDKDF (reference sequence).

This clonotype was detected many times. V and J are TRBV28 and TRBJ1-5; TRBD1 agrees at 9 bases. The CDR3 covers 18 residues. Germline V lookup: CDR1 MDHEN, CDR2 SYDVKM. The V gene end was trimmed by 3 bases and the J gene end by 0 bases; junction bases not matched to a gene: 9. This CDR3 reads CASSFTGGRGYSNQPQHF. As DNA, the CDR3 is TGTGCCAGCAGTTTCACAGGGGGCCGAGGTTATAGCAATCAGCCCCAGCATTTT.